This T cell receptor beta chain was observed in a study of T cells expressing NK-cell markers. About the research overall: One of the eight sequenced donors was seronegative, whereas the other seven were HCMV-seropositive.

Following a re-call of the 5' RACE reads, TCRdb has one entry per CDR3 protein and lacks DNA. The sample has about 400,000 distinct CDR3 sequences. Germline CDR1 DFQATT, CDR2 SNEGSKA (reference sequence). The CDR3 is 14 residues long. This TCR was recovered from a woman in her 50s in good health. The sample consisted of blood T cells: a sorted CD56 or NKG2C T cell subset, CD4+ or CD8+ T cells, or bulk PBMC T cells (not recorded which). This chain links TRBV20-1 with TRBJ2-1; the TRBD2 assignment by TCRdb is unverifiable without DNA. CDR3 residues: CSARASGSLGEQFF.